The clone carrying this T cell receptor (beta chain) appeared a single time. The authors' processing: By means of reference gene primer amplification, nucleated cell counts were estimated. TCRdb's copy holds only in-frame clones and misses some; the assay was immunoSEQ multiplex PCR. V, J and clone size derive from that table, while D and trimming were established from the DNA sequence. The table lists 150,000 or so clones, just under 85% of them singletons. The data originate from a study of blood T cell repertoires in COVID-19. Background on the study: Some COVID-19 samples were acute and others convalescent; all came from the United States, Italy and Spain. PBMCs, B-cell-depleted T cells, or T cells were the source of the cDNA or gDNA that made up the material.

Trimming stripped 0 bases from V and 0 bases from J, with 11 bases between. This CDR3 comprises 17 residues. Germline CDR1 reads LGHNA; CDR2 reads YSLEER. V is TRBV4-3 and J is TRBJ2-2; a possible D gene is TRBD2 (5 bases). Sequencing was performed on peripheral blood. This TCR came from a woman of 80 years or more with acute or convalescent COVID-19. The CDR3 DNA follows: TGCGCCAGCAGCCAAGATCTTACGGGATCGAACACCGGGGAGCTGTTTTTT. It codes for CASSQDLTGSNTGELFF.